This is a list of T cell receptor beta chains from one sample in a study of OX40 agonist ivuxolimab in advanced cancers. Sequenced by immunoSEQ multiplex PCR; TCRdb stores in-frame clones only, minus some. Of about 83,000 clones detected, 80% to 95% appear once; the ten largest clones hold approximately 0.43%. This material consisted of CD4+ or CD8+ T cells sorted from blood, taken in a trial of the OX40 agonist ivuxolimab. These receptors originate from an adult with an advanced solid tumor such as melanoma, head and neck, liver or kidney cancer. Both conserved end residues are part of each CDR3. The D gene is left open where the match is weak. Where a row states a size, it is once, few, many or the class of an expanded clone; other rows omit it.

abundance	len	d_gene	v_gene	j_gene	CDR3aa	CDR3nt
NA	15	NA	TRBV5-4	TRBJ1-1	CASSLVKLGTTEAFF	TGTGCCAGCAGCTTGGTGAAGTTAGGGACCACTGAAGCTTTCTTT
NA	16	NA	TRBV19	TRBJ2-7	CASSIDGATLSYEQYF	TGTGCCAGTAGTATCGATGGGGCTACCCTCTCCTACGAGCAGTACTTC
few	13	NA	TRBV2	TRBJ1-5	CASSASVYQPQHF	TGTGCCAGCTCGGCCAGCGTCTATCAGCCCCAGCATTTT
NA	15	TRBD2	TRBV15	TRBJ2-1	CATSRGGGLAGAQFF	TGTGCCACCAGCAGAGGAGGGGGACTAGCGGGAGCTCAGTTCTTC
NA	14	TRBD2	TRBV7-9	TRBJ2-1	CASSVGLAGVPRFF	TGTGCCAGCAGCGTAGGACTAGCGGGAGTCCCCAGGTTCTTC
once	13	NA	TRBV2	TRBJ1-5	CASSLDPAQPQHF	TGTGCCAGCAGTCTAGACCCGGCTCAGCCCCAGCATTTT
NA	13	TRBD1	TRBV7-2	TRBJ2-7	CASSLARGYEQYF	TGTGCCAGCAGCTTAGCCAGGGGGTACGAGCAGTACTTC
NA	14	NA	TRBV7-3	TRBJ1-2	CASSLTRDGAGYTF	TGTGCCAGCAGCTTAACTCGTGATGGGGCAGGCTACACCTTC
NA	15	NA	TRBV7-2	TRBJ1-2	CASSFTPGVNYGYTF	TGTGCCAGCAGCTTCACCCCGGGTGTTAACTATGGCTACACCTTC
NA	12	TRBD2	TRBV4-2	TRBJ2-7	CASGTSGREQYF	TGTGCCAGTGGGACTAGCGGACGAGAGCAGTACTTC
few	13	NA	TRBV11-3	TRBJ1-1	CASSADLNTEAFF	TGTGCCAGCAGCGCGGACTTGAACACTGAAGCTTTCTTT
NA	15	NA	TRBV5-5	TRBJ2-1	CASSLEYLGNNEQFF	TGTGCCAGCAGCTTGGAGTACCTCGGGAATAATGAGCAGTTCTTC